This T cell receptor beta chain stems from a study of high-grade serous ovarian cancer treatment subgroups. Assay: immunoSEQ multiplex PCR; the TCRdb copy retains only in-frame clones and omits some. The sample carries 3,500 to 4,500 clones, less than 85% recorded once. Tumor samples were obtained before definitive surgery or chemotherapy. The study's findings and limits: Same-patient tumor repertoires overlapped at roughly 0.11 to 0.79; different patients barely overlapped.

On this clone: Its antigen is undetermined.

The germline V gene has CDR1 GTSNPN and CDR2 SVGIG (reference sequence). The V end lost 0 bases, the J end lost 6 bases, and 18 bases lay between the germline ends. This CDR3 has 15 amino acids. The origin of this receptor is a human donor with high-grade serous ovarian cancer. This chain connects TRBV30 to TRBJ2-7; D may be TRBD2 (5 bases). What was sequenced was tumor tissue. The CDR3 coding sequence is TGTGCCTGGAGTGTACCTCTTGGCCCCCGGGGCGAGCAGTACTTC. It specifies CAWSVPLGPRGEQYF.